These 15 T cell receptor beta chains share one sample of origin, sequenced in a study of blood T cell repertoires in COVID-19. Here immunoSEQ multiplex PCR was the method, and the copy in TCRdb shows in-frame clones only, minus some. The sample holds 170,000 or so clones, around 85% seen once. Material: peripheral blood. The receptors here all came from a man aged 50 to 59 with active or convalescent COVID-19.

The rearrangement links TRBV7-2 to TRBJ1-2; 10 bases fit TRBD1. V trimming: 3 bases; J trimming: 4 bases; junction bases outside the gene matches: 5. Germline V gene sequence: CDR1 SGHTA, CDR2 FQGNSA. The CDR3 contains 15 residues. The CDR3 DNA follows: TGTGCCAGCAGCTTGACAGGGGGCGACGGCTATGGCTACACCTTC. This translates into CASSLTGGDGYGYTF.

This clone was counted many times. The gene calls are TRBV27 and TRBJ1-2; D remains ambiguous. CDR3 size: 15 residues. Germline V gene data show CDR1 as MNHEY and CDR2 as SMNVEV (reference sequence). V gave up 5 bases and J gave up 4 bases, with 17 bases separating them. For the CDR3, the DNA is TGTGCCAGCAGTCTACGCTTCTCGGGTGGCTATGGCTACACCTTC. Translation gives CASSLRFSGGYGYTF.

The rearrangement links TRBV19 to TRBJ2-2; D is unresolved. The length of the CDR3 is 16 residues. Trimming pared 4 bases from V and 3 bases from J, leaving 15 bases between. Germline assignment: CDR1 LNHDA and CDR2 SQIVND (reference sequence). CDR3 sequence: CASSTQAQLDTGELFF. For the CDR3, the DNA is TGTGCCAGTAGTACCCAGGCGCAGCTGGACACCGGGGAGCTGTTTTTT.

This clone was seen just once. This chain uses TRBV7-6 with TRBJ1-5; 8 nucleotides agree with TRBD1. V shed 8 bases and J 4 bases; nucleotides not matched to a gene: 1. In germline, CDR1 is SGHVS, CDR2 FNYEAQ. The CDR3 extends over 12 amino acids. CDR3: CASGTGNQPQHF. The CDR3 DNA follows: TGTGCCAGCGGGACAGGTAATCAGCCCCAGCATTTT.

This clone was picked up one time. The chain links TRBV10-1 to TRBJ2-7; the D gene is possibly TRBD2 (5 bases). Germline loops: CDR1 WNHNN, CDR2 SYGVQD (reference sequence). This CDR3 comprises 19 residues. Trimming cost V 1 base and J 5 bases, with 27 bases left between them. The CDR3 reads CASSEYCGFRVAYYHEQYF. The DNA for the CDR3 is TGCGCCAGCAGTGAGTATTGCGGGTTTCGGGTCGCATACTACCACGAGCAGTACTTC.

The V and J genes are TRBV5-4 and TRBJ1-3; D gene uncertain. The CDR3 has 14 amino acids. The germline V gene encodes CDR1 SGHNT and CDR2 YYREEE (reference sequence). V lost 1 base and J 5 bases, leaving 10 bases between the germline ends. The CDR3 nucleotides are TGTGCCAGCAGCTTGTCGGGAGGTAGAAACACCATATATTTT. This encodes CASSLSGGRNTIYF.

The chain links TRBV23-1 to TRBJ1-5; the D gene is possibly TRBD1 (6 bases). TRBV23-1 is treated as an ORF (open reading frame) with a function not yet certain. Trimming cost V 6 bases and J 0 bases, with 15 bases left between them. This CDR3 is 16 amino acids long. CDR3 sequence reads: CASRRTRGNSNQPQHF. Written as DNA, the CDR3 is TGCGCCAGCAGACGGACGAGGGGGAATAGCAATCAGCCCCAGCATTTT.

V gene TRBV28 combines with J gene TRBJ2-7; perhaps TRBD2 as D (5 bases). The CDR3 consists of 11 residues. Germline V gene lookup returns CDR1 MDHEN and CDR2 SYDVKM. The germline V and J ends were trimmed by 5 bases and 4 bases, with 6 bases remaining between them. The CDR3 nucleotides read TGTGCCAGCAGTAAGCGGTACGAGCAGTACTTC. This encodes CASSKRYEQYF.

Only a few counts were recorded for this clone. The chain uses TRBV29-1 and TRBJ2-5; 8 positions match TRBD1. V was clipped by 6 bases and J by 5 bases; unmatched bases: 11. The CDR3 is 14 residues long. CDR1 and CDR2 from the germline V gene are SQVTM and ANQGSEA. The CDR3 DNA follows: TGCAGCGTCCAGGGGGCGCAATTAGGGGAGACCCAGTACTTC. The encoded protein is CSVQGAQLGETQYF.

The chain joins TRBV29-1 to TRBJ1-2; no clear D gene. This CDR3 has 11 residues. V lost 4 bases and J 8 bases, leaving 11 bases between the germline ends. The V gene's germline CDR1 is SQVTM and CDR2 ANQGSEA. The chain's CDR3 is CSVGAGEGYTF. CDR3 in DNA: TGCAGCGTTGGGGCAGGTGAAGGCTACACCTTC.

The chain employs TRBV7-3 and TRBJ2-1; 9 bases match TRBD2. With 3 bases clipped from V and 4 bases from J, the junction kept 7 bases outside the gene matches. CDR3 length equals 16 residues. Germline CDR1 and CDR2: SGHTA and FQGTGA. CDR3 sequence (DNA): TGTGCCAGCAGCTTCAACCCGGGACTAGCATACAATGAGCAGTTCTTC. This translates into CASSFNPGLAYNEQFF. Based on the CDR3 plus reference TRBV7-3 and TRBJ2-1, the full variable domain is GAGVSQTPSNKVTEKGKYVELRCDPISGHTALYWYRQSLGQGPEFLIYFQGTGAADDSGLPNDRFFAVRPEGSVSTLKIQRTERGDSAVYLCASSFNPGLAYNEQFFGPGTRLTVL.

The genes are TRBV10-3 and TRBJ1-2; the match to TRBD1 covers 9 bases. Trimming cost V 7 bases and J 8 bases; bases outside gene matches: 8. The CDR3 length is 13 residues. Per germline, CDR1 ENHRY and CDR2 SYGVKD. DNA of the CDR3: TGTGCCATCACCATCGGGACAGGGTTCGGCTACACCTTC. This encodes CAITIGTGFGYTF.

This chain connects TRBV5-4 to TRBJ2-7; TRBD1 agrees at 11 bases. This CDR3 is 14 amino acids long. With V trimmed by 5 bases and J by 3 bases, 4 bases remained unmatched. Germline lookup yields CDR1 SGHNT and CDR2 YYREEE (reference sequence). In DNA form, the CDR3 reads TGTGCCAGCAGACCGGACAGGGGGCGCTACGAGCAGTACTTC. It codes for CASRPDRGRYEQYF.

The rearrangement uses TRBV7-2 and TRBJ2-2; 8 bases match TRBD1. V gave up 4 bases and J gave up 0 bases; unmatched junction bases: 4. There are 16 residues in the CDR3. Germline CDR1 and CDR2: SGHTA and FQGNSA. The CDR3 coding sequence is TGTGCCAGCAGCTCCCGGACAGGGTCGAACACCGGGGAGCTGTTTTTT. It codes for CASSSRTGSNTGELFF.

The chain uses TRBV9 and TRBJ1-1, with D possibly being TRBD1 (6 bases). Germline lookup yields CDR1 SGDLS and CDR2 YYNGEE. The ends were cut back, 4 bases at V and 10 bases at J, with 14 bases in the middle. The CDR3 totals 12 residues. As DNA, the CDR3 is TGTGCCAGCAGCCCGCAACAGGGCCCAGCTTTCTTT. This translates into CASSPQQGPAFF. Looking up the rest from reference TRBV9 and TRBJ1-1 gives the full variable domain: DSGVTQTPKHLITATGQRVTLRCSPRSGDLSVYWYQQSLDQGLQFLIQYYNGEERAKGNILERFSAQQFPDLHSELNLSSLELGDSALYFCASSPQQGPAFFGQGTRLTVV.